The 27 T cell receptor beta chains below were found in one sample sequenced in a study of cytomegalovirus exposure and HLA in healthy donors. With 60 Vbeta and 13 Jbeta primers, the PCR was carried out. The repertoire was sequenced with immunoSEQ multiplex PCR; TCRdb's copy has only in-frame clones and lacks some. There are more than 200,000 clones in the sample; 83% occur only once, and 1.2% to 1.5% lies in the top ten. The sequencing sample was made of PBMCs. Receptors were obtained from a girl aged 10-17 years in good health and CMV-seronegative.

V and J are TRBV7-2 and TRBJ2-7; possible D gene TRBD2, 7 bases. Germline assignment: CDR1 SGHTA and CDR2 FQGNSA. The CDR3 runs to 15 residues. Trimming took 3 bases from V and 5 from J, leaving 17 bases between them. CDR3 in amino acids: CASSLGGAFGNEQYF. In DNA, the CDR3 is TGTGCCAGCAGCTTGGGGGGGGCGTTCGGGAACGAGCAGTACTTC.

This chain connects TRBV21-1 to TRBJ1-1; the D call of TRBD1 is as the table states it, not checked on the DNA. TRBV21-1 is labeled a pseudogene. This CDR3 spans 15 amino acids. CDR3 bases: TGTGCCAGCAGCCAGCAACAGGGGGCAAACACTGAAGCTTTCTTT. This codes for CASSQQQGANTEAFF.

The rearrangement joins TRBV21-1 to TRBJ2-5; the D call TRBD1 from the table was never checked on the DNA. TRBV21-1 is annotated as a pseudogene. The CDR3 is 15 residues long. CDR3 sequence: CASSKGRPGKETQYF. As DNA, the CDR3 is TGTGCCAGCAGCAAAGGCCGGCCAGGGAAAGAGACCCAGTACTTC.

This chain connects TRBV6-5 to TRBJ1-2, with 10 bases aligning to TRBD1. CDR3 length: 15 residues. J was trimmed by 8 bases and V by 0 bases; bases with no gene match: 6. Germline V gene data show CDR1 as MNHEY and CDR2 as SVGAGI. The CDR3 sequence: CASSYSGTGVLGYTF. In DNA, the CDR3 is TGTGCCAGCAGTTACTCCGGGACAGGGGTTCTCGGCTACACCTTC.

V and J are TRBV5-6 and TRBJ2-3; 7 bases match TRBD1. Germline trimming cut 5 bases from V and 4 bases from J; bases unmatched to any gene: 19. Germline CDR1 is SGHDT and CDR2 is YYEEEE. The CDR3 contains 18 residues. This chain's CDR3 is CASSQTGFRLGKADTQYF. The CDR3 region has the DNA TGTGCCAGCAGTCAGACAGGGTTTCGCCTCGGGAAGGCAGATACGCAGTATTTT.

The rearrangement links TRBV9 to TRBJ2-1; weak D call: TRBD1 (5 bases). The germline V and J ends were trimmed by 0 bases and 3 bases, with 7 bases remaining between them. The germline gives CDR1 SGDLS, CDR2 YYNGEE. CDR3 length equals 14 residues. CDR3 nucleotides: TGTGCCAGCAGCGTAGGCAGGGACTACAATGAGCAGTTCTTC. Residues: CASSVGRDYNEQFF.

This clone has a single count. The rearrangement joins TRBV5-1 to TRBJ1-6; TRBD1 aligns across 7 bases. Germline-derived CDR1 and CDR2 are SGHRS and YFSETQ. The ends lost 0 bases at V and 8 bases at J; junction bases unmatched: 5. The CDR3 covers 15 residues. CDR3 residues: CASSLGTQGDSPLHF. The CDR3 DNA reads TGCGCCAGCAGCTTGGGGACCCAGGGGGATTCACCCCTCCACTTT.

Only a few counts were recorded for this clone. V and J are TRBV19 and TRBJ1-1, with unresolved D. Between the trimmed V and J ends, which lost 7 bases and 3 bases, there was a span of 12 bases. The CDR3 covers 13 residues. Germline V CDR1 and CDR2: LNHDA, SQIVND (reference sequence). The chain's CDR3 is CASKRGSYTEAFF. CDR3 nucleotides: TGTGCCAGTAAACGCGGCAGCTACACTGAAGCTTTCTTT. Filled out from reference TRBV19 and TRBJ1-1, the complete variable domain reads DGGITQSPKYLFRKEGQNVTLSCEQNLNHDAMYWYRQDPGQGLRLIYYSQIVNDFQKGDIAEGYSVSREKKESFPLTVTSAQKNPTAFYLCASKRGSYTEAFFGQGTRLTVV.

The CDR3 loop reads CASSRGGLEETQYF. In DNA, the CDR3 is TGTGCCAGTAGTAGGGGGGGGTTAGAAGAGACCCAGTACTTC. The rearrangement joins TRBV19 to TRBJ2-5; 7 bases agree with TRBD2. Germline CDR1 is LNHDA and CDR2 is SQIVND (reference sequence). The CDR3 sequence is 14 residues long. With V trimmed by 4 bases and J by 3 bases, 5 bases remained unmatched.

The V and J genes are TRBV5-4 and TRBJ2-2, with 12 bases matching TRBD2. Germline assignment: CDR1 SGHNT and CDR2 YYREEE (reference sequence). J gave up 0 bases and V 4 bases, and 10 bases lay outside the gene matches. There are 19 residues in the CDR3. This CDR3 reads CASSKLAGGSVTNTGELFF. The DNA for the CDR3 is TGTGCCAGCAGCAAACTAGCGGGAGGATCGGTGACGAACACCGGGGAGCTGTTTTTT.

This chain connects TRBV6-1 to TRBJ2-1, with 8 bases lining up with TRBD1. Germline loops: CDR1 MNHNS, CDR2 SASEGT. The V segment lost 3 bases and the J segment 7 bases; nucleotides outside the gene matches: 5. CDR3 length equals 14 residues. For the CDR3, the DNA is TGTGCCAGCAGTGACAGGGGGCGCATGAATGAGCAGTTCTTC. Translating gives CASSDRGRMNEQFF.

V is TRBV6-6 and J is TRBJ1-1; no clear D gene. Trimming cost V 6 bases and J 7 bases, with 18 bases left between them. The CDR3 is made up of 14 amino acids. Germline V gene data show CDR1 as MNHNY and CDR2 as SVGAGI (reference sequence). The CDR3 region has the DNA TGTGCCAGCAGCCAAGACATCGAACGATTTGAAGCTTTCTTT. It is translated as CASSQDIERFEAFF.

The chain couples TRBV6-5 to TRBJ2-7; TRBD1 matches 8 bases. J gave up 2 bases and V 0 bases, and 6 bases lay outside the gene matches. The germline gives CDR1 MNHEY, CDR2 SVGAGI. The CDR3 is made up of 16 amino acids. The CDR3 loop is CASSYSTGDRPYEQYF. Written as DNA, the CDR3 is TGTGCCAGCAGTTACTCGACTGGGGACAGGCCCTACGAGCAGTACTTC.

The rearrangement joins TRBV11-2 to TRBJ2-1; possibly TRBD2 for D (5 bases). Germline assignment: CDR1 SGHAT and CDR2 FQNNGV. The CDR3 has 18 amino acids. Trimming shortened V by 5 bases and J by 3 bases, and 23 bases separated the two germline ends. The CDR3 here is CASSPHSTGREYYNEQFF. As DNA, the CDR3 is TGTGCCAGCAGCCCCCATTCGACGGGTCGGGAATACTACAATGAGCAGTTCTTC.

This chain links TRBV18 with TRBJ1-1, with D unclear. CDR1 is KGHSH, CDR2 LQKENI, per germline. With 4 bases removed from V and 1 base from J, the gap between germline ends came to 16 bases. The CDR3 length is 16 residues. The CDR3 DNA sequence: TGTGCCAGCTCACAACTCAAACAAGCGGCGAACACTGAAGCTTTCTTT. It yields the protein CASSQLKQAANTEAFF.

The V gene is TRBV4-1, the J gene TRBJ1-5; D may be TRBD1 (5 bases). The CDR3 is 16 amino acids. Trimming cost V 4 bases and J 0 bases, with 13 bases left between them. The germline V gene has CDR1 MGHRA and CDR2 YSYEKL. CDR3 nucleotides: TGCGCCAGCAGCCCTGCGGGGGAACTTAGCAATCAGCCCCAGCATTTT. It encodes CASSPAGELSNQPQHF.

The chain employs TRBV28 and TRBJ1-2; 9 bases align to TRBD1. The V gene end was trimmed by 4 bases and the J gene end by 1 base; junction bases not matched to a gene: 4. Germline CDR1 reads MDHEN; CDR2 reads SYDVKM. This CDR3 is 15 amino acids long. CDR3 residues: CASSSTGGGNYGYTF. The CDR3 DNA follows: TGTGCCAGCAGTTCGACAGGGGGAGGTAACTATGGCTACACCTTC.

This chain joins TRBV2 and TRBJ1-3, with D maybe TRBD1 (5 bases). CDR3 size: 15 residues. V lost 7 bases to trimming and J lost 0 bases, with 13 bases between them. Looked up from germline, CDR1 is SNHLY and CDR2 is FYNNEI. The CDR3, as DNA: TGTGCCAGCAAGGGGTCTGCCAACTCTGGAAACACCATATATTTT. Residues: CASKGSANSGNTIYF.

This clone was counted once. The chain has TRBV6-6 and TRBJ2-7, with 10 bases lining up with TRBD2. With 5 bases clipped from V and 7 bases from J, the junction kept 11 bases outside the gene matches. The CDR3 covers 15 residues. Germline CDR1 MNHNY, CDR2 SVGAGI (reference sequence). The CDR3 DNA follows: TGTGCCAGCAGTCTTAAGCGGGAGGGCCGTTGGGAGCAGTACTTC. Translating it yields CASSLKREGRWEQYF.

The V and J genes are TRBV2 and TRBJ1-6; TRBD1 agrees at 9 bases. Germline V gene lookup returns CDR1 SNHLY and CDR2 FYNNEI. V shed 3 bases, J shed 10 bases, and the junction held 7 bases outside the gene matches. The CDR3 spans 15 residues. The CDR3 region is CASSEGQGRRSPLHF. The CDR3 DNA reads TGTGCCAGCAGTGAGGGACAGGGCAGGCGGTCACCCCTCCACTTT.

The chain combines TRBV5-1 with TRBJ2-7, with D possibly being TRBD1 (7 bases). The CDR3 contains 16 residues. Germline loops: CDR1 SGHRS, CDR2 YFSETQ. Deletions cut 3 bases from V and 3 bases from J, with 19 bases between. CDR3 in DNA: TGCGCCAGCAGCTATTACACGCAGGGGGGAGGCTACGAGCAGTACTTC. This codes for CASSYYTQGGGYEQYF.

The rearrangement uses TRBV30 and TRBJ1-1; unclear D gene. Germline V lookup: CDR1 GTSNPN, CDR2 SVGIG (reference sequence). Trimming took 4 bases from V and 0 from J, leaving 9 bases between them. CDR3 length equals 13 residues. In nucleotides, the CDR3 is TGTGCCTGGAATAGAGATCTGAACACTGAAGCTTTCTTT. This translates into CAWNRDLNTEAFF. The whole variable domain, filled in from reference TRBV30 and TRBJ1-1, reads SQTIHQWPATLVQPVGSPLSLECTVEGTSNPNLYWYRQAAGRGLQLLFYSVGIGQISSEVPQNLSASRPQDRQFILSSKKLLLSDSGFYLCAWNRDLNTEAFFGQGTRLTVV.

The V call is TRBV5-1, the J call TRBJ1-5, with TRBD1 as a possible D gene (5 bases). From germline, CDR1 is SGHRS and CDR2 YFSETQ. The CDR3 has 17 residues. The V gene lost 0 bases and the J gene lost 0 bases, with 13 bases spanning the gap. The CDR3, as DNA: TGCGCCAGCAGCTTGGGTTCCGGGGGTAATAGCAATCAGCCCCAGCATTTT. Residues: CASSLGSGGNSNQPQHF.

The V call is TRBV19, the J call TRBJ1-1; a possible D gene is TRBD1 (5 bases). The CDR3 has 15 amino acids. V lost 5 bases to trimming and J lost 11 bases, with 24 bases between them. The germline V gene has CDR1 LNHDA and CDR2 SQIVND (reference sequence). This chain's CDR3 is CASSYTTSLGGVAFF. The CDR3 DNA is TGTGCCAGTAGTTACACTACTAGCCTCGGGGGAGTGGCTTTCTTT.

The V call is TRBV30, the J call TRBJ2-5, with a tentative D call TRBD1 (5 bases). The end of the DNA is better explained by TRBJ2-7, so the J call may be wrong. The length of the CDR3 is 13 residues. Germline CDR1 GTSNPN, CDR2 SVGIG (reference sequence). Written as DNA, the CDR3 is TGTGCCTACAAATGGGGCACTTCCTACGAGCAGTACTTC. This translates into CAYKWGTSYEQYF.

The chain combines TRBV5-1 with TRBJ2-1, with D tentatively TRBD2 (5 bases). The CDR3 extends over 14 amino acids. Trimming took off 2 bases at V and 11 bases at J, with 17 bases between the two ends. Germline V lookup: CDR1 SGHRS, CDR2 YFSETQ. DNA of the CDR3: TGCGCCAGCAGCTTTTCAGCGGCAGTGCCTAAGCAGTTCTTC. It specifies CASSFSAAVPKQFF. Variable domain in full (rest from reference TRBV5-1 and TRBJ2-1): KAGVTQTPRYLIKTRGQQVTLSCSPISGHRSVSWYQQTPGQGLQFLFEYFSETQRNKGNFPGRFSGRQFSNSRSEMNVSTLELGDSALYLCASSFSAAVPKQFFGPGTRLTVL.

This chain links TRBV5-1 with TRBJ2-3; 8 nucleotides align to TRBD1. This CDR3 region has 14 residues. Germline V gene sequence: CDR1 SGHRS, CDR2 YFSETQ. V was clipped by 5 bases and J by 4 bases; unmatched bases: 6. CDR3 amino acids: CASRPAGGPDTQYF. CDR3 sequence (DNA): TGCGCCAGCAGACCTGCAGGGGGCCCAGATACGCAGTATTTT.